This TCR beta chain was found in a study of blood T cell repertoires in COVID-19. Study-level information: In each case, the material was cDNA or gDNA derived from T cells, B-cell-depleted T cells, or PBMCs.

This CDR3 comprises 14 residues. Germline V lookup: CDR1 SGHRS, CDR2 YFSETQ. V dropped 2 bases and J dropped 6 bases, with 14 bases sitting between them. Enrolled during active infection, Seattle patients were then followed longitudinally. In the original workflow: Nucleated cell number was recorded as an estimate derived from reference gene primer amplification. The data were produced by immunoSEQ multiplex PCR, yet TCRdb's version contains in-frame clones alone and is incomplete. The DNA was the basis for D and trimming; V, J and clone size are from that table. The repertoire holds some 140,000 clones, roughly 84% seen once, with 12% in the top ten.

This TCR came from a woman aged 55 to 70 with COVID-19, enrolled during active disease. The V call is TRBV5-1, the J call TRBJ1-1, with D possibly matching TRBD1 (6 bases). The sample was peripheral blood. CDR3 DNA: TGCGCCAGCAGCTTACAGGGATCTGGGGCTGAAGCTTTCTTT. Translating it yields CASSLQGSGAEAFF. Using reference TRBV5-1 and TRBJ1-1 for the parts outside the CDR3, the full variable domain is KAGVTQTPRYLIKTRGQQVTLSCSPISGHRSVSWYQQTPGQGLQFLFEYFSETQRNKGNFPGRFSGRQFSNSRSEMNVSTLELGDSALYLCASSLQGSGAEAFFGQGTRLTVV.